Sequencing of this TCR beta chain was carried out in a study of chemoradiotherapy in HPV16-positive cancers. The assay was immunoSEQ multiplex PCR, and TCRdb's table has in-frame clones only and misses some. This table holds about 7,400 clones, roughly four fifths found once. The V and J ends lost 9 bases and 6 bases respectively, with 12 bases between them. This CDR3 is built from 12 residues. Germline lookup yields CDR1 MNHNY and CDR2 SVGAGI (reference sequence). The sequence was collected from a human donor with HPV-associated anogenital cancer. Sampling was conducted from a patient who underwent chemoradiotherapy. The rearrangement uses TRBV6-6 and TRBJ2-1, with a tentative D call TRBD2 (6 bases). Written as DNA, the CDR3 is TGTGCCAGTCGGGACTGGGGCAATGAGCAGTTCTTC. Protein sequence: CASRDWGNEQFF.